The 23 T cell receptor beta chains given below trace back to one sample, sequenced in a study of T-cell reconstitution after alpha-beta-depleted transplantation in children. Preparation of the TCRbeta library involved a method that used unique molecular identifiers. TCRdb re-derived calls from the PCR reads in MiXCR, one entry per CDR3 protein. The sample has over 200,000 distinct CDR3 sequences; 8% to 10% are singletons. The sample in question was PBMCs from the stem cell graft donor, obtained from the stem cell graft. The receptors stem from a human donor who donated a stem cell graft to a child with acute lymphoblastic leukemia.

This clonotype was detected only a few times. The chain couples TRBV18 to TRBJ2-7; D ambiguous. The CDR3 has 12 amino acids. Germline V gives CDR1 KGHSH, CDR2 LQKENI. V was cut by 3 bases and J by 3 bases, with 6 bases left in between. CDR3 loop: CASSPSRYEQYF. CDR3 bases: TGTGCCAGCTCACCCTCCCGCTACGAGCAGTACTTC.

The V and J genes are TRBV11-2 and TRBJ2-7, with 14 nucleotides matching TRBD2. V shed 1 base, J shed 7 bases, and the junction held 3 bases outside the gene matches. CDR3 length: 15 amino acids. Germline CDR1 and CDR2: SGHAT and FQNNGV. CDR3 nucleotide sequence: TGTGCCAGCAGCTTAGGACTAGCGGGGGGGCGAGAGCAGTACTTC. The encoded protein is CASSLGLAGGREQYF.

Ten or more counts support this clonotype. The chain joins TRBV20-1 to TRBJ1-1; D perhaps matches TRBD1 (6 bases). This CDR3 spans 11 amino acids. The V gene lost 3 bases and the J gene lost 6 bases, with 8 bases spanning the gap. Germline CDR1 is DFQATT and CDR2 is SNEGSKA (reference sequence). As DNA, the CDR3 is TGCAGTGCTAGGGGGGGGCCTGAAGCTTTCTTT. Protein: CSARGGPEAFF.

This clonotype showed up many times. The chain is built from TRBV18 and TRBJ1-3; TRBD1 is a possible D gene (5 bases). CDR3 length: 16 amino acids. The germline V gene has CDR1 KGHSH and CDR2 LQKENI. The V and J ends lost 3 bases and 0 bases respectively, with 12 bases between them. The CDR3 sequence: CASSPSPGNSGNTIYF. CDR3 sequence (DNA): TGTGCCAGCTCACCTTCCCCAGGGAACTCTGGAAACACCATATATTTT.

This clonotype was seen only a few times. This chain uses TRBV29-1 with TRBJ1-1; 10 bases map to TRBD1. J was trimmed by 6 bases and V by 7 bases; bases with no gene match: 5. The CDR3 is 12 amino acids. The germline gives CDR1 SQVTM, CDR2 ANQGSEA. The CDR3 region is CSDGQGEPEAFF. CDR3 DNA sequence: TGCAGCGACGGACAGGGGGAACCTGAAGCTTTCTTT.

V gene TRBV20-1 combines with J gene TRBJ2-1; 9 bases agree with TRBD1. V was clipped by 5 bases and J by 3 bases; unmatched bases: 8. Germline V gives CDR1 DFQATT, CDR2 SNEGSKA (reference sequence). CDR3 length: 15 residues. CDR3 residues: CSALMGTGSYNEQFF. The CDR3 coding sequence is TGCAGTGCTCTGATGGGGACAGGGAGCTACAATGAGCAGTTCTTC.

The chain is built from TRBV11-2 and TRBJ1-2; 8 nucleotides agree with TRBD1. This CDR3 is built from 15 residues. J was trimmed by 0 bases and V by 5 bases; bases with no gene match: 5. The germline gives CDR1 SGHAT, CDR2 FQNNGV. The CDR3 region is CASSPRDRTNYGYTF. The CDR3 DNA reads TGTGCCAGCAGCCCCCGGGACAGGACTAACTATGGCTACACCTTC.

This clonotype has more than one count but fewer than ten. The V call is TRBV5-1, the J call TRBJ2-2, with D possibly matching TRBD1 (6 bases). With 0 bases removed from V and 6 bases from J, the gap between germline ends came to 9 bases. CDR3 length equals 14 residues. In germline, CDR1 is SGHRS, CDR2 YFSETQ. CDR3 DNA sequence: TGCGCCAGCAGCTTGGGACAGGCCCCCGGGGAGCTGTTTTTT. Translation gives CASSLGQAPGELFF.

This clonotype has ten or more counts. The gene calls are TRBV24-1 and TRBJ2-5, with D maybe TRBD1 (6 bases). Germline V gene data show CDR1 as KGHDR and CDR2 as SFDVKD. V shed 4 bases and J shed 4 bases, with 12 bases lying between them. The CDR3 is 14 residues long. CDR3 bases: TGTGCCACCAGTGACTTCGGACAGTTAGAGACCCAGTACTTC. The encoded protein is CATSDFGQLETQYF.

The table lists this clonotype with a few counts. The chain uses TRBV27 and TRBJ2-3, with 7 bases matching TRBD2. CDR3 size: 17 residues. Germline V gene sequence: CDR1 MNHEY, CDR2 SMNVEV (reference sequence). With 4 bases clipped from V and 3 bases from J, the junction kept 13 bases outside the gene matches. The CDR3 reads CASSSRLAVSGTDTQYF. CDR3 coding DNA: TGTGCCAGCAGTTCCCGACTAGCCGTAAGTGGAACAGATACGCAGTATTTT.

As regards this clonotype: One junction end disagrees with the germline gene, perhaps due to a read error. The V and J genes are TRBV6-1 and TRBJ1-1, with a weak D call TRBD1 (6 bases). The CDR3 is 15 residues long. Germline assignment: CDR1 MNHNS and CDR2 SASEGT. CDR3 nucleotide sequence: TGTGCCAGCAGTCTGGACCACAGGGTTGGCACTGAATCTTTCTTT. It is translated as CASSLDHRVGTESFF.

The V and J genes are TRBV6-2 or TRBV6-3 and TRBJ2-7; D might be TRBD2 (5 bases). The CDR3 sequence is 13 residues long. Germline CDR1 MNHEY, CDR2 SVGEGT. Trimming took 0 bases from V and 7 from J, leaving 10 bases between them. CDR3 sequence: CASSYSTRKEQYF. CDR3 coding DNA: TGTGCCAGCAGTTACTCAACTAGAAAAGAGCAGTACTTC.

The gene calls are TRBV30 and TRBJ1-1; D unresolved. There are 13 residues in the CDR3. Germline values: CDR1 GTSNPN, CDR2 SVGIG (reference sequence). V lost 2 bases to trimming and J lost 2 bases, with 9 bases between them. The chain's CDR3 is CAWSRTSNTEAFF. The DNA for the CDR3 is TGTGCCTGGAGTCGGACGAGTAACACTGAAGCTTTCTTT.

V is TRBV9 and J is TRBJ1-4; 7 nucleotides match TRBD1. Trimming at V came to 3 bases and at J to 3 bases, leaving 5 bases not matched to a gene. The CDR3 runs to 15 residues. Per germline, CDR1 SGDLS and CDR2 YYNGEE. The DNA of the CDR3 is TGTGCCAGCAGCGGACAGGGTCGGGCTAATGAAAAACTGTTTTTT. It translates to CASSGQGRANEKLFF.

This rearrangement joins TRBV29-1 to TRBJ1-2; D unresolved. Looked up from germline, CDR1 is SQVTM and CDR2 is ANQGSEA. This CDR3 has 11 amino acids. Trimming removed 5 bases at V and 10 bases at J, with 14 bases between. CDR3 sequence: CSVLEPDVYTF. CDR3 nucleotide sequence: TGCAGCGTTCTAGAACCGGACGTCTACACCTTC.

This clonotype has more than one count but fewer than ten. The chain employs TRBV11-2 and TRBJ2-3, with D maybe TRBD2 (5 bases). Germline values: CDR1 SGHAT, CDR2 FQNNGV. The CDR3 covers 15 residues. V lost 1 base and J 2 bases, leaving 10 bases between the germline ends. CDR3 DNA: TGTGCCAGCAGCTTAGCGGGGTTGCCCACAGATACGCAGTATTTT. Protein product: CASSLAGLPTDTQYF.

This clonotype showed up just a few times. J is TRBJ2-1 and V is TRBV30; 12 bases line up with TRBD2. With V trimmed by 0 bases and J by 0 bases, 3 bases remained unmatched. The CDR3 sequence is 17 residues long. CDR1 is GTSNPN and CDR2 is SVGIG in the germline V gene (reference sequence). The DNA for the CDR3 is TGTGCCTGGAGTGTACTAGCGGGGGGCATCTCCTACAATGAGCAGTTCTTC. Its protein product is CAWSVLAGGISYNEQFF.

CDR3 sequence: CASSLRRLVTDTQYF. Here the CDR3 DNA reads TGTGCCAGCAGTCTACGTCGGTTAGTCACAGATACGCAGTATTTT. This chain joins TRBV12-3 or TRBV12-4 and TRBJ2-3; D remains unclear. The CDR3 has 15 residues. The V end lost 5 bases, the J end lost 2 bases, and 14 bases lay between the germline ends.

This chain connects TRBV28 to TRBJ2-7; D unresolved. V was shortened by 7 bases and J by 6 bases, with 13 bases between the two germline ends. The CDR3 contains 12 residues. Germline assignment: CDR1 MDHEN and CDR2 SYDVKM. The DNA for the CDR3 is TGTGCCAGCACCGGGCAGCCCAGCGAGCAGTACTTC. It yields the protein CASTGQPSEQYF.

This clonotype was seen ten or more times. The chain carries TRBV5-1 and TRBJ2-4; 10 bases line up with TRBD2. Looked up from germline, CDR1 is SGHRS and CDR2 is YFSETQ. The CDR3 covers 15 residues. V lost 3 bases to trimming and J lost 8 bases; unmatched junction nucleotides: 8. CDR3 bases: TGCGCCAGCAGCTCAGAGACTAGCGGGCGGTACATTCAGTACTTC. Translated: CASSSETSGRYIQYF.

This clonotype was observed a handful of times. The chain uses TRBV14 and TRBJ1-2, with no clear D. Germline loops: CDR1 SGHDN, CDR2 FVKESK. Trimming took off 4 bases at V and 8 bases at J, with 17 bases between the two ends. This CDR3 is built from 14 residues. The DNA of the CDR3 is TGTGCCAGCAGCCGGATGACATTCTCGGAGGGCTACACCTTC. Its translation is CASSRMTFSEGYTF.

This clonotype has ten or more counts. This sequence joins TRBV29-1 and TRBJ2-7; D perhaps matches TRBD2 (6 bases). The CDR3 contains 13 residues. Germline assignment: CDR1 SQVTM and CDR2 ANQGSEA. The germline V and J ends were trimmed by 4 bases and 3 bases, with 13 bases remaining between them. The CDR3 region is CSVGASVLYEQYF. DNA of the CDR3: TGCAGCGTTGGGGCTAGCGTACTCTACGAGCAGTACTTC.

This clonotype was detected ten times or more. The chain combines TRBV7-2 with TRBJ2-1; 8 bases map to TRBD2. The germline V gene encodes CDR1 SGHTA and CDR2 FQGNSA. This CDR3 is 15 amino acids long. Trimming at V came to 3 bases and at J to 4 bases, leaving 5 bases not matched to a gene. In DNA form, the CDR3 reads TGTGCCAGCAGCTTGGGGCTAGCGGGTTACAATGAGCAGTTCTTC. It specifies CASSLGLAGYNEQFF.